The rows below give T cell receptor beta chains drawn from one sample of a study of cytomegalovirus exposure and HLA in healthy donors. The protocol was immunoSEQ multiplex PCR, while the TCRdb copy is restricted to in-frame clones and leaves out a portion. The table for this sample gives around 34,000 clones. Material: PBMCs. These receptors all stem from a woman aged 40 to 50 in good health and CMV-seropositive. Both conserved end residues are part of each CDR3. The order of the fields is J gene, V gene, D gene, CDR3 DNA, CDR3 protein. A D gene is named only where the DNA matches it firmly.

j_gene: TRBJ1-2
v_gene: TRBV5-5
d_gene: .
CDR3nt: TGTGCCAGCAGCCATCCGGGGGGCGCAGATGCCCCCCACTATGGCTACACCTTC
CDR3aa: CASSHPGGADAPHYGYTF

j_gene: TRBJ2-3
v_gene: TRBV10-3
d_gene: TRBD2
CDR3nt: TGTGCCACCCGAGCGGGAGGGCCGGGGTTGGCAGATACGCAGTATTTT
CDR3aa: CATRAGGPGLADTQYF

j_gene: TRBJ1-2
v_gene: TRBV2
d_gene: .
CDR3nt: TGTGCCAGCAGCAGGTCAGAAACTAACTATGGCTACACCTTC
CDR3aa: CASSRSETNYGYTF

j_gene: TRBJ2-1
v_gene: TRBV4-2
d_gene: TRBD2
CDR3nt: TGTGCCAGCAGCCAGGGCGGGGGGGATTACAATGAGCAGTTCTTC
CDR3aa: CASSQGGGDYNEQFF

j_gene: TRBJ2-3
v_gene: TRBV25-1
d_gene: .
CDR3nt: TGTGCCAGCAGTGAATTAGGAGGAACAGGGAGTGCGCAGTATTTT
CDR3aa: CASSELGGTGSAQYF

j_gene: TRBJ2-7
v_gene: TRBV6-1
d_gene: .
CDR3nt: TGTGCCAGTGCGAACGACGAAGGGCGGGGCCTAAAGCAGTACTTC
CDR3aa: CASANDEGRGLKQYF

j_gene: TRBJ1-1
v_gene: TRBV19
d_gene: .
CDR3nt: TGTGCCAGTAGTATCAAGGACAGTTACACTGAAGCTTTCTTT
CDR3aa: CASSIKDSYTEAFF

j_gene: TRBJ1-6
v_gene: TRBV19
d_gene: TRBD1
CDR3nt: TGTGCCAGTAGTGTCCGACAGGGAATAAGATCACCCCTCCACTTT
CDR3aa: CASSVRQGIRSPLHF

j_gene: TRBJ1-2
v_gene: TRBV19
d_gene: TRBD1
CDR3nt: TGTGCCAGTATCGCGGGACAGGGGGCTAAAGTCGGTGGCTACACCTTC
CDR3aa: CASIAGQGAKVGGYTF

j_gene: TRBJ2-7
v_gene: TRBV18
d_gene: .
CDR3nt: TGTGCCAGCTCACCGGTCAGGGTAGACGAGCAGTACTTC
CDR3aa: CASSPVRVDEQYF

j_gene: TRBJ2-5
v_gene: TRBV7-9
d_gene: TRBD1
CDR3nt: TGTGCCAGCGACAAGGGACAGGGAAGAGAGACCCAGTACTTC
CDR3aa: CASDKGQGRETQYF

j_gene: TRBJ2-1
v_gene: TRBV11-2
d_gene: TRBD2
CDR3nt: TGTGCCAGCAGCTTAGAATTAGCGGGGGTCCGGGAGCAGTTCTTC
CDR3aa: CASSLELAGVREQFF

j_gene: TRBJ1-2
v_gene: TRBV9
d_gene: .
CDR3nt: TGTGCCAGCAGCGTAGGTCCCCGCACAGGGACCTTGGGGGGGGGCTACGCCTTC
CDR3aa: CASSVGPRTGTLGGGYAF

j_gene: TRBJ1-1
v_gene: TRBV28
d_gene: TRBD1
CDR3nt: TGTGCCAGCAGTTGGCGACAGGGACACACTGAAGCTTTCTTT
CDR3aa: CASSWRQGHTEAFF

j_gene: TRBJ2-7
v_gene: TRBV2
d_gene: .
CDR3nt: TGTGCCAGCAGTGAACTCCGGGGGTACGAGCAGTACTTC
CDR3aa: CASSELRGYEQYF

j_gene: TRBJ2-7
v_gene: TRBV7-2
d_gene: TRBD2
CDR3nt: TGTGCCAGCAGCTTAAAAAGCGGGAGCATCGACGAGCAGTACTTC
CDR3aa: CASSLKSGSIDEQYF

j_gene: TRBJ2-7
v_gene: TRBV6-5
d_gene: TRBD2
CDR3nt: TGTGCCAGCCATCCTAGCGGTTCCTACGAGCAGTACTTC
CDR3aa: CASHPSGSYEQYF

j_gene: TRBJ2-1
v_gene: TRBV4-2
d_gene: TRBD1
CDR3nt: TGTGCCAGCAGCTTAGAGACAGGGTCCTACAATGAGCAGTTCTTC
CDR3aa: CASSLETGSYNEQFF

j_gene: TRBJ1-5
v_gene: TRBV28
d_gene: .
CDR3nt: TGTGCCAGCAAATATTCCGGGACATCGAATCAGCCCCAGCATTTT
CDR3aa: CASKYSGTSNQPQHF

j_gene: TRBJ2-1
v_gene: TRBV6-1
d_gene: .
CDR3nt: TGTGCCAGCACCGCCCCGAGAGATGAGCAGTTCTTC
CDR3aa: CASTAPRDEQFF

j_gene: TRBJ2-2
v_gene: TRBV2
d_gene: .
CDR3nt: TGTGCCAGCATAGTGGCAGGGCGCGGGGAGCTGTTTTTT
CDR3aa: CASIVAGRGELFF

j_gene: TRBJ2-7
v_gene: TRBV30
d_gene: TRBD1
CDR3nt: TGTGCCTGGAGTGGGTGGACCGGACAGGGGAATCGCCGGGGTTCCTACGAGCAGTACTTC
CDR3aa: CAWSGWTGQGNRRGSYEQYF

j_gene: TRBJ1-6
v_gene: TRBV6-5
d_gene: .
CDR3nt: TGTGCCAGCAGACCACAGGGTTTGTATTCACCCCTCCACTTT
CDR3aa: CASRPQGLYSPLHF

j_gene: TRBJ2-1
v_gene: TRBV18
d_gene: TRBD2
CDR3nt: TGTGCCAGCTCACGCGGGCTAGCGGGAGTCAATGAGCAGTTCTTC
CDR3aa: CASSRGLAGVNEQFF

j_gene: TRBJ1-1
v_gene: TRBV30
d_gene: .
CDR3nt: TGTGCCTGGACAGTCATGAACACTGAAGCTTTCTTT
CDR3aa: CAWTVMNTEAFF

j_gene: TRBJ2-5
v_gene: TRBV28
d_gene: .
CDR3nt: TGTGCCAGCAGTTTCCTAGCCGGGGAGAACCTCCGGGAGACCCAGTACTTC
CDR3aa: CASSFLAGENLRETQYF

j_gene: TRBJ1-5
v_gene: TRBV5-5
d_gene: .
CDR3nt: TGTGCCAGCAGCTTGGCAGTTGGCAATCAGCCCCAGCATTTT
CDR3aa: CASSLAVGNQPQHF

j_gene: TRBJ1-1
v_gene: TRBV10-3
d_gene: TRBD1
CDR3nt: TGTGCCATCAGTGAGACAGGGGTCACTGAAGCTTTCTTT
CDR3aa: CAISETGVTEAFF

j_gene: TRBJ2-7
v_gene: TRBV5-8
d_gene: TRBD1
CDR3nt: TGTGCCAGCTTGGACAGGGGGCTTTACGAGCAGTACTTC
CDR3aa: CASLDRGLYEQYF

j_gene: TRBJ2-3
v_gene: TRBV5-1
d_gene: TRBD1
CDR3nt: TGCGCCAGCACCCGACAGGGGGCAGATACGCAGTATTTT
CDR3aa: CASTRQGADTQYF

j_gene: TRBJ2-5
v_gene: TRBV5-1
d_gene: TRBD2
CDR3nt: TGCGCCAGCAGTAAAATAGCGGGGGGCCAAGAGACCCAGTACTTC
CDR3aa: CASSKIAGGQETQYF

j_gene: TRBJ2-2
v_gene: TRBV2
d_gene: .
CDR3nt: TGTGCCAGTAATCCCAACACCGGGGAGCTGTTTTTT
CDR3aa: CASNPNTGELFF

j_gene: TRBJ2-3
v_gene: TRBV6-6
d_gene: TRBD1
CDR3nt: TGTGCCAGCAGTCTCAGGGGGCGCACAGATACGCAGTATTTT
CDR3aa: CASSLRGRTDTQYF

j_gene: TRBJ1-1
v_gene: TRBV6-5
d_gene: TRBD1
CDR3nt: TGTGCCAGCAGTCAGACAGGGGAAGCTTTCTTT
CDR3aa: CASSQTGEAFF

j_gene: TRBJ1-1
v_gene: TRBV9
d_gene: TRBD1
CDR3nt: TGTGCCAGCAGCGTAGGGACAGGGGCCTTGGGCCAAAACACTGAAGCTTTCTTT
CDR3aa: CASSVGTGALGQNTEAFF

j_gene: TRBJ2-7
v_gene: TRBV28
d_gene: TRBD1
CDR3nt: TGTGCCAGCAATACTGGGACAGGGGCCTACGAGCAGTACTTC
CDR3aa: CASNTGTGAYEQYF

j_gene: TRBJ1-1
v_gene: TRBV7-8
d_gene: .
CDR3nt: TGTGCCAGCAGCTTATCGGGGGGGAACACTGAAGCTTTCTTT
CDR3aa: CASSLSGGNTEAFF

j_gene: TRBJ2-3
v_gene: TRBV11-3
d_gene: TRBD2
CDR3nt: TGTGCCAGCAGCTTAGGGCCGGGACTAGGCACAGATACGCAGTATTTT
CDR3aa: CASSLGPGLGTDTQYF

j_gene: TRBJ1-1
v_gene: TRBV5-6
d_gene: .
CDR3nt: TGTGCCAGCAGCCCGGGGGACCTCATGAACACTGAAGCTTTCTTT
CDR3aa: CASSPGDLMNTEAFF

j_gene: TRBJ2-2
v_gene: TRBV5-6
d_gene: TRBD2
CDR3nt: TGTGCCAGCAGCTTGTCGAGACTAGCGGGAGGGCTAGCCGGGGAGCTGTTTTTT
CDR3aa: CASSLSRLAGGLAGELFF

j_gene: TRBJ1-2
v_gene: TRBV7-6
d_gene: .
CDR3nt: TGTGCCAGCAGCTCCCACCCCCGGGGCTATGGCTACACCTTC
CDR3aa: CASSSHPRGYGYTF

j_gene: TRBJ2-1
v_gene: TRBV13
d_gene: TRBD2
CDR3nt: TGTGCCAGCAGCTTAGAGGCTAGCGGGAGAAGTGAGCAGTTCTTC
CDR3aa: CASSLEASGRSEQFF

j_gene: TRBJ2-2
v_gene: TRBV5-4
d_gene: .
CDR3nt: TGTGCCAGCAGCCTGGGGGGCCCAGGGATGAACACCGGGGAGCTGTTTTTT
CDR3aa: CASSLGGPGMNTGELFF

j_gene: TRBJ2-5
v_gene: TRBV29-1
d_gene: TRBD1
CDR3nt: TGCAGTTTCCCCGGGACAGGAGAGACCCAGTACTTC
CDR3aa: CSFPGTGETQYF